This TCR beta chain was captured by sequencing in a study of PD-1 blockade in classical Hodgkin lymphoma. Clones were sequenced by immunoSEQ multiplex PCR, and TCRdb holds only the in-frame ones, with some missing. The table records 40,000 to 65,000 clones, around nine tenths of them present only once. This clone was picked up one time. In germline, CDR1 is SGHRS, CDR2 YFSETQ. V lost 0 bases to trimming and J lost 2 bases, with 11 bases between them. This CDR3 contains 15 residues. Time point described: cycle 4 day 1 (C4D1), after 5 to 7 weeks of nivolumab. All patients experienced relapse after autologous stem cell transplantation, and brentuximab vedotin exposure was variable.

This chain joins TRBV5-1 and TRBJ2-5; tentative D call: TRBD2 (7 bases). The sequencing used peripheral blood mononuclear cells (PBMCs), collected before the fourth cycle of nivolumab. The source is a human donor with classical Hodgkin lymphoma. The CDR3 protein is CASSLDGGRQETQYF. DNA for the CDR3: TGCGCCAGCAGCTTGGACGGGGGGCGGCAAGAGACCCAGTACTTC.